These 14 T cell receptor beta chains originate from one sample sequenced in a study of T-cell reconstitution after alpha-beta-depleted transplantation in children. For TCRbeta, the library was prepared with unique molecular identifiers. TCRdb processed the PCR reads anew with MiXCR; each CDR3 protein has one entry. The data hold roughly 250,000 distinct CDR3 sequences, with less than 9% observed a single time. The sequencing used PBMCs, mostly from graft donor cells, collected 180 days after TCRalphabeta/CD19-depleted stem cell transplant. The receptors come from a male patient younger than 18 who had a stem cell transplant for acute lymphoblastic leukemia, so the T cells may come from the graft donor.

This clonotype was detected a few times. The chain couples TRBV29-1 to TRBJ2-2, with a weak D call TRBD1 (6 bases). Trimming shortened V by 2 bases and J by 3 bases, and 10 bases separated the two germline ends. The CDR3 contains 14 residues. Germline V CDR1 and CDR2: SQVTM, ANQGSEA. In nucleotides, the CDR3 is TGCAGCGTTGAACTGAGGGGGTACACCGGGGAGCTGTTTTTT. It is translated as CSVELRGYTGELFF.

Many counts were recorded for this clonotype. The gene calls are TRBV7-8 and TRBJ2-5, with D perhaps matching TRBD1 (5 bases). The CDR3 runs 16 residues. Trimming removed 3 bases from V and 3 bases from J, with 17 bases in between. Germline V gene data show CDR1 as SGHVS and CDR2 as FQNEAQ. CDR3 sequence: CASSFSSREVKETQYF. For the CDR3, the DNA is TGTGCCAGCAGCTTTTCGTCCAGGGAAGTTAAAGAGACCCAGTACTTC.

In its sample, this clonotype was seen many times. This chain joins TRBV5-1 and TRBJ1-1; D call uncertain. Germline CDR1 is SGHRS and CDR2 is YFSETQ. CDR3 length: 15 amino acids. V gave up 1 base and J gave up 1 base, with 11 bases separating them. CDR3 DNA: TGCGCCAGCAGCTTGTTGCGGTCCGCGAACACTGAAGCTTTCTTT. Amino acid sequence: CASSLLRSANTEAFF.

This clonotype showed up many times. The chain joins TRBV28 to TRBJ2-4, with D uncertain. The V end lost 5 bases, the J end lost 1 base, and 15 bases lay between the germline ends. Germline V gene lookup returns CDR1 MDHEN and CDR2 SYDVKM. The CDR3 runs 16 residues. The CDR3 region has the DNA TGTGCCAGCAGTATCCAAGAAAGTCGGGCCAAAAACATTCAGTACTTC. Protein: CASSIQESRAKNIQYF.

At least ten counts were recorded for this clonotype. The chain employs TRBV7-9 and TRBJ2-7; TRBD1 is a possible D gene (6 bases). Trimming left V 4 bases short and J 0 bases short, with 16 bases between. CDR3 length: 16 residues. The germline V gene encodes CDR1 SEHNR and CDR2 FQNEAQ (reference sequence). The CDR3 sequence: CASSSRDKQSSYEQYF. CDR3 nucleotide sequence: TGTGCCAGCAGCTCCCGGGACAAGCAGAGCTCCTACGAGCAGTACTTC.

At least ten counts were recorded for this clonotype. For the CDR3, the DNA is TGCAGCGTCCAGGCGGGGAATGAGCAGTTCTTC. This sequence encodes CSVQAGNEQFF. The chain uses TRBV29-1 and TRBJ2-1, with D perhaps TRBD2 (6 bases). The germline gives CDR1 SQVTM, CDR2 ANQGSEA. The CDR3 totals 11 residues. Trimming cost V 6 bases and J 7 bases, with 10 bases left between them.

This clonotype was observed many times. The CDR3 DNA reads TGTGCCAGCAGCTTGGGGATTCGGGGGCTAGCGGGAGCAGATACGCAGTATTTT. Protein sequence: CASSLGIRGLAGADTQYF. The chain recombines TRBV5-6 with TRBJ2-3; 10 nucleotides agree with TRBD2. The length of the CDR3 is 18 residues. V lost 0 bases to trimming and J lost 4 bases; unmatched junction nucleotides: 11. In germline, CDR1 is SGHDT, CDR2 YYEEEE.

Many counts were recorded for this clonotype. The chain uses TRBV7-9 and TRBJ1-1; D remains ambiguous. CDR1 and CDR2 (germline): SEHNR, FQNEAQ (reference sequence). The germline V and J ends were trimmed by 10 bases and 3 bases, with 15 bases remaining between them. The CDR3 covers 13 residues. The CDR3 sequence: CATIIPVHTEAFF. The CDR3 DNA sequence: TGTGCCACTATAATCCCAGTTCACACTGAAGCTTTCTTT.

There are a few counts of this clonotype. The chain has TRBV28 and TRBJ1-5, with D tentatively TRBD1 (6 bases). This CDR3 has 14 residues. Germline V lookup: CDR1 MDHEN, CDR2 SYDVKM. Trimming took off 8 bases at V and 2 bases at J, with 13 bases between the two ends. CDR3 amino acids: CASLRGVGNQPQHF. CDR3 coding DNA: TGTGCCAGCCTCAGGGGTGTCGGCAATCAGCCCCAGCATTTT.

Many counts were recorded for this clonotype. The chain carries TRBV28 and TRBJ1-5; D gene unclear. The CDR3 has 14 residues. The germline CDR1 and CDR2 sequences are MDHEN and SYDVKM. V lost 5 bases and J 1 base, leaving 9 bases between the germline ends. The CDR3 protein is CASSKGGSNQPQHF. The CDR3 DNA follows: TGTGCCAGCAGTAAGGGAGGAAGCAATCAGCCCCAGCATTTT.

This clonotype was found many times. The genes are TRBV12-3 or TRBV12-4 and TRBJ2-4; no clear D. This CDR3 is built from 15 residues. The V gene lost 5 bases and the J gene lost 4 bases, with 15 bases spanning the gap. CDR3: CASSRAFVGKNIQYF. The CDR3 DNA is TGTGCCAGCAGTCGCGCCTTTGTGGGGAAAAACATTCAGTACTTC.

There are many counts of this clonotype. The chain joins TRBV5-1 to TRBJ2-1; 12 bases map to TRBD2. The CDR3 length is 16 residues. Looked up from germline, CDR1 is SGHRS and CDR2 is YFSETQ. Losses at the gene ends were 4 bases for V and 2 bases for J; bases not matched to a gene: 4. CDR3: CASSMTSGGAYNEQFF. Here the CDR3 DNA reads TGCGCCAGCAGCATGACTAGCGGGGGCGCCTACAATGAGCAGTTCTTC.

The DNA for the CDR3 is TGCGCCAGCAGCTTGGTAGGCAGTAATAATTCACCCCTCCACTTT. Its translation is CASSLVGSNNSPLHF. The rearrangement joins TRBV5-1 to TRBJ1-6; D is unclear. The CDR3 runs to 15 residues. Trimming cost V 0 bases and J 5 bases, with 9 bases left between them. The germline CDR1 and CDR2 sequences are SGHRS and YFSETQ.

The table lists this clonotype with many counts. The CDR3 reads CASRTIWGRAYEQYF. Written as DNA, the CDR3 is TGTGCCAGCCGCACCATCTGGGGCAGAGCCTACGAGCAGTACTTC. The chain uses TRBV28 and TRBJ2-7, with TRBD1 as a possible D gene (5 bases). The ends were cut back, 8 bases at V and 2 bases at J, with 19 bases in the middle. The CDR3 covers 15 residues. Germline CDR1 is MDHEN and CDR2 is SYDVKM. Looking up the rest from reference TRBV28 and TRBJ2-7 gives the full variable domain: DVKVTQSSRYLVKRTGEKVFLECVQDMDHENMFWYRQDPGLGLRLIYFSYDVKMKEKGDIPEGYSVSREKKERFSLILESASTNQTSMYLCASRTIWGRAYEQYFGPGTRLTVT.